Described below is a single T cell receptor (beta chain) sequence and its context. Assay used: immunoSEQ multiplex PCR; TCRdb lists only in-frame clones, some missing. The table shows approximately 160,000 clones, with approximately 85% occurring only once. The data are from a study of blood T cell repertoires in COVID-19. The wider study: The United States, Italy and Spain supplied acute and convalescent COVID-19 samples.

The CDR3 is made up of 11 amino acids. Germline V lookup: CDR1 SGHNT, CDR2 YENEEA. Trimming left V 7 bases short and J 7 bases short, with 9 bases between. The rearrangement links TRBV11-3 to TRBJ2-3; TRBD2 is a possible D gene (5 bases). The specimen was peripheral blood. The source of this sequence is a man in his 60s who had recovered from COVID-19. CDR3 in amino acids: CASNTGNTQYF. CDR3 nucleotides: TGTGCCAGCAATACGGGGAATACGCAGTATTTT.